This paragraph reports one TCR beta chain. The antigen is undetermined. The record originates from a study of CXCR3-negative and CXCR3-positive naive CD8 T cells. Findings and caveats of the study: Hydrophobicity was higher for TRB CDR3s found in CXCR3-positive naive cells than in CXCR3-negative naive cells. Naive subsets did not differ in surface CD5, and TRB CDR3 properties served to infer TCR strength.

The libraries of TRB cDNA were constructed through 5' RACE using UMI labels. TCRdb re-called the 5' RACE reads; every CDR3 protein appears as one record, without DNA. This sample's table reports 6,000 or so distinct CDR3 sequences. Germline CDR1 is MNHEY and CDR2 is SVGAGI. CDR3 size: 11 residues. The clonotype was recovered from a human donor in good health. Some clones in this sample may be carry-over from other donors' samples. The sequencing sample was made of naive CXCR3+ CD8+ T cells from blood. Subset denoted: CD45RO-CCR7+CD27+CD95- naive CD8+ T cells expressing CXCR3 (TNR3+). The genes are TRBV6-5 and TRBJ2-2. The CDR3 region is CASRNTGELFF.